The next 17 T cell receptor beta chains were all read from a single sample in a study of human T cells and chemical hapten exposure. A single record per CDR3 protein comes from TCRdb applying MiXCR to the RACE reads. The repertoire holds 95,000 to 150,000 distinct CDR3 sequences, with roughly 14% as singletons. Documented time point: pre-sensitization, week 0. Described treatment: therapeutic diphenylcyclopropenone sensitization with weekly scalp DPC. The sample in question was whole blood, obtained in connection with sensitization to the hapten diphenylcyclopropenone (DPC). The receptors stem from a woman between 18 and 29 years old with alopecia areata. Some clones in this sample may be carry-over from other donors' samples.

The V gene is TRBV10-2, the J gene TRBJ2-5, with a tentative D call TRBD1 (6 bases). V lost 4 bases to trimming and J lost 5 bases, with 8 bases between them. Per germline, CDR1 WSHSY and CDR2 SAAADI. The CDR3 contains 12 residues. The chain's CDR3 is CASSVQGETQYF. DNA for the CDR3: TGCGCCAGCAGTGTCCAGGGGGAGACCCAGTACTTC.

The chain couples TRBV20-1 to TRBJ2-7, with TRBD1 matching 8 bases. V trimming: 6 bases; J trimming: 4 bases; junction bases outside the gene matches: 8. Germline CDR1 DFQATT, CDR2 SNEGSKA (reference sequence). This CDR3 spans 13 amino acids. CDR3 nucleotide sequence: TGCAGTGCAGGACAGGGAGTGGCGTACGAGCAGTACTTC. This gives the protein CSAGQGVAYEQYF.

The CDR3 nucleotides read TGTGCCAGCAGCTCGGGACAGGGGTCGGGCGGGGCCAACGTCCTGACTTTC. It translates to CASSSGQGSGGANVLTF. V gene TRBV7-2 combines with J gene TRBJ2-6; TRBD1 agrees at 10 bases. The CDR3 has 17 amino acids. V lost 4 bases, J lost 4 bases, and 7 bases stayed unmatched. From germline, CDR1 is SGHTA and CDR2 FQGNSA.

This clonotype was seen ten or more times. This rearrangement joins TRBV5-1 to TRBJ1-1, with D possibly matching TRBD1 (5 bases). The CDR3 is made up of 16 amino acids. The V and J ends lost 3 bases and 1 base respectively, with 16 bases between them. Germline V gives CDR1 SGHRS, CDR2 YFSETQ. The CDR3 region is CASSSEDSSQNTEAFF. CDR3 DNA: TGCGCCAGCAGCTCGGAAGACAGTTCTCAGAACACTGAAGCTTTCTTT.

V is TRBV7-3 and J is TRBJ2-1; D is ambiguous. This CDR3 contains 13 residues. The V end lost 4 bases, the J end lost 7 bases, and 11 bases lay between the germline ends. Germline V gene data show CDR1 as SGHTA and CDR2 as FQGTGA. CDR3 nucleotides: TGTGCCAGCAGCTCCTGGAAGTCAAATGAGCAGTTCTTC. This translates into CASSSWKSNEQFF.

This clonotype was counted only a few times. The V and J genes are TRBV7-2 and TRBJ1-2; the match to TRBD1 covers 10 bases. CDR1 SGHTA and CDR2 FQGNSA come from the germline V gene. The V segment lost 5 bases and the J segment 4 bases; nucleotides outside the gene matches: 4. The CDR3 contains 14 residues. The CDR3 DNA is TGTGCCAGCAGCCGACAGGGGGCAGGCTATGGCTACACCTTC. Translation: CASSRQGAGYGYTF.

This clonotype was observed a handful of times. The gene calls are TRBV3-1 and TRBJ2-7; TRBD1 agrees at 7 bases. Trimming removed 4 bases from V and 7 bases from J; junction bases left unmatched: 4. CDR1 is LGHDT, CDR2 YNNKEL, per germline (reference sequence). This CDR3 contains 12 residues. The CDR3 spells CASSPSGGEQYF. DNA for the CDR3: TGTGCCAGCAGCCCCTCAGGGGGTGAGCAGTACTTC.

Of note for this clonotype: The germline gene is not matched at one end of the junction; a read error may be the cause. V gene TRBV12-3 or TRBV12-4 combines with J gene TRBJ2-1, with 12 nucleotides matching TRBD2. The CDR3 loop spans 14 amino acids. The CDR3 sequence is CASSFGLAGPSASF. In DNA, the CDR3 is TGTGCCAGCAGTTTTGGACTAGCGGGGCCCTCGGCTTCCTTC.

To note about this clonotype: This may come from a read error, since a much larger clone is one base off. The chain carries TRBV7-9 and TRBJ2-1; no definite D call. CDR1 and CDR2 from the germline V gene are SEHNR and FQNEAQ (reference sequence). The CDR3 is 11 amino acids. The V end was cut by 5 bases, the J end by 5 bases, with 4 bases between. CDR3 in amino acids: CASSQDNEQFF. CDR3 nucleotides: TGTGCCAGCAGCCAAGACAATGAGCAGTTCTTC.

CDR3 DNA sequence: TGTGCCAGCAGCCCTAACACAGGGCTCGGAGGAAACACCATATATTTT. Translating gives CASSPNTGLGGNTIYF. The chain has TRBV2 and TRBJ1-3; weak D call: TRBD1 (6 bases). V lost 6 bases to trimming and J lost 4 bases, with 19 bases between them. Germline V gene sequence: CDR1 SNHLY, CDR2 FYNNEI. This CDR3 spans 16 amino acids.

This clonotype is a singleton in its sample. The chain is built from TRBV6-2 or TRBV6-3 and TRBJ2-7; 8 nucleotides match TRBD1. J was trimmed by 4 bases and V by 0 bases; bases with no gene match: 8. In germline, CDR1 is MNHEY, CDR2 SVGEGT. The CDR3 is 16 amino acids. Here the CDR3 reads CASSYSITRGQYEQYF. CDR3 nucleotide sequence: TGTGCCAGCAGTTACTCGATTACCAGGGGGCAATACGAGCAGTACTTC.

This clonotype was seen at least ten times. One end of the junction does not line up with germline, which may come from a read error. The chain has TRBV7-6 and TRBJ1-4; no definite D call. The CDR3 is 17 residues long. Germline lookup yields CDR1 SGHVS and CDR2 FNYEAQ. CDR3: CASSLGLGGTTNEKLFF. The CDR3 nucleotides are TGTGCCAGCAGCTTAGGGCTGGGCGGAACAACAAATGAAAAACTGTTTTTT.

The chain has TRBV7-7 and TRBJ2-2; D might be TRBD1 (6 bases). From germline, CDR1 is SSHAT and CDR2 FNYEAQ (reference sequence). This CDR3 contains 16 residues. V gave up 1 base and J gave up 4 bases, with 13 bases separating them. The CDR3 DNA is TGTGCCAGCAGCTTAGTCCCCAGGGGCAGCACCGGGGAGCTGTTTTTT. It encodes CASSLVPRGSTGELFF.

This clonotype has only a few counts. V is TRBV3-1 and J is TRBJ2-5, with no clear D. The V end was cut by 2 bases, the J end by 5 bases, with 6 bases between. The V gene's germline CDR1 is LGHDT and CDR2 YNNKEL (reference sequence). CDR3 length: 12 residues. The CDR3 sequence is CASSQSLETQYF. The CDR3 DNA reads TGTGCCAGCAGCCAAAGTCTGGAGACCCAGTACTTC.

This clonotype was seen ten or more times. The chain uses TRBV29-1 and TRBJ1-3; D call uncertain. With 2 bases removed from V and 4 bases from J, the gap between germline ends came to 3 bases. CDR3 length equals 11 residues. In germline, CDR1 is SQVTM, CDR2 ANQGSEA. The CDR3 reads CSVELGNTIYF. The CDR3 DNA is TGCAGCGTTGAATTGGGAAACACCATATATTTT.

This clonotype has more than one count but fewer than ten. The J gene is TRBJ2-6, the V gene TRBV3-1; 7 bases align to TRBD1. This CDR3 comprises 17 residues. J gave up 0 bases and V 8 bases, and 10 bases lay outside the gene matches. In germline, CDR1 is LGHDT, CDR2 YNNKEL (reference sequence). For the CDR3, the DNA is TGTGCCAGCGGAACAGGGGAACTCCTCTCTGGGGCCAACGTCCTGACTTTC. It is translated as CASGTGELLSGANVLTF.

This clonotype was picked up many times. The V call is TRBV27, the J call TRBJ1-5; possible D gene TRBD1, 6 bases. The CDR3 contains 14 residues. Trimming stripped 6 bases from V and 7 bases from J, with 16 bases between. From germline, CDR1 is MNHEY and CDR2 SMNVEV (reference sequence). The CDR3 region has the DNA TGTGCCAGCAGCCCGGGGGCAGAGAGGCAGCCCCAGCATTTT. Translation: CASSPGAERQPQHF.